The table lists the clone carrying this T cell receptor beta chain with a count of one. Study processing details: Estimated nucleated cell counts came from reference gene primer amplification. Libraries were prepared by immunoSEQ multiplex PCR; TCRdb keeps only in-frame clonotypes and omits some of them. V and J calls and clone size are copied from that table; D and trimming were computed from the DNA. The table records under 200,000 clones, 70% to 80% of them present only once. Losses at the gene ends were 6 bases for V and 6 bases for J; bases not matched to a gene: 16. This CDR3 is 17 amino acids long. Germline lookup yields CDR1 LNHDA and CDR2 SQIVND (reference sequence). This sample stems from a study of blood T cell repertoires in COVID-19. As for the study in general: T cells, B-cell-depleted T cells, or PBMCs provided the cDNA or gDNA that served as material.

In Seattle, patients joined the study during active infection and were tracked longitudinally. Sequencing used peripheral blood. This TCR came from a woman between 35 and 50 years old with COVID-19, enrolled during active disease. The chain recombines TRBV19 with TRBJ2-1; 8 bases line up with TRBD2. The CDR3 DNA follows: TGTGCCAGTAGAGTCCGAGGAGGAGCGGGGGCCCTCAATGAGCAGTTCTTC. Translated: CASRVRGGAGALNEQFF.